Presented here are 16 T cell receptor beta chains from one specimen sequenced in a study of T cells in Graves' hyperthyroidism and ophthalmopathy. Amplified TCR beta CDR3 regions derived from RNA transcripts. The HTBI primer set served for first-round RT-PCR of the TCR CDR3. TCRdb itself ran the multiplex PCR reads through MiXCR, one entry per CDR3 protein. The data contain about 520,000 distinct CDR3 sequences, around 22% of them seen just once; the ten biggest clones take up about 11%. Sequenced material: blood. Source of these receptors: a woman under 40 with Graves' ophthalmopathy.

This clonotype was seen only a few times. The chain couples TRBV5-1 to TRBJ2-7; TRBD1 or TRBD2 may be the D gene (5 bases each). Germline CDR1 is SGHRS and CDR2 is YFSETQ. The CDR3 runs to 15 residues. The V gene lost 1 base and the J gene lost 4 bases, with 15 bases spanning the gap. The CDR3 reads CASSLIGTQEYEQYF. The CDR3 DNA follows: TGCGCCAGCAGCTTGATCGGGACCCAAGAGTACGAGCAGTACTTC.

This clonotype was counted only a few times. The genes are TRBV5-8 and TRBJ2-2; TRBD2 might be the D (5 bases). The V gene's germline CDR1 is SGHTS and CDR2 YDEGEE. The V gene lost 5 bases and the J gene lost 0 bases, with 11 bases spanning the gap. This CDR3 spans 15 amino acids. CDR3 DNA sequence: TGTGCCAGCAGGAGGGAAAACGCGAACACCGGGGAGCTGTTTTTT. Encoded protein: CASRRENANTGELFF. The variable domain in full, completed from reference TRBV5-8 and TRBJ2-2, reads EAGVTQSPTHLIKTRGQQATLRCSPISGHTSVYWYQQALGLGLQFLLWYDEGEERNRGNFPPRFSGRQFPNYSSELNVNALELEDSALYLCASRRENANTGELFFGEGSRLTVL.

This sequence joins TRBV18 and TRBJ2-2; no reliable D call. CDR3 length equals 14 residues. Germline lookup yields CDR1 KGHSH and CDR2 LQKENI. V lost 4 bases, J lost 1 base, and 7 bases lay in between. The CDR3 nucleotides read TGTGCCAGCTCACGACGGAGGAACACCGGGGAGCTGTTTTTT. This encodes CASSRRRNTGELFF. Filled out from reference TRBV18 and TRBJ2-2, the complete variable domain reads NAGVMQNPRHLVRRRGQEARLRCSPMKGHSHVYWYRQLPEEGLKFMVYLQKENIIDESGMPKERFSAEFPKEGPSILRIQQVVRGDSAAYFCASSRRRNTGELFFGEGSRLTVL.

This clonotype was seen ten or more times. The chain is built from TRBV20-1 and TRBJ1-2; 7 nucleotides match TRBD1. Trimming removed 4 bases from V and 6 bases from J; junction bases left unmatched: 2. The germline V gene has CDR1 DFQATT and CDR2 SNEGSKA (reference sequence). The CDR3 sequence is 11 residues long. As DNA, the CDR3 is TGCAGTGCTATCAGGGGGGATGGCTACACCTTC. As protein: CSAIRGDGYTF.

The V and J genes are TRBV12-3 or TRBV12-4 and TRBJ1-5, with D tentatively TRBD1 (5 bases). Trimming pared 5 bases from V and 0 bases from J, leaving 14 bases between. The CDR3 runs 16 residues. The chain's CDR3 is CASSQSGMYSNQPQHF. The CDR3 DNA follows: TGTGCCAGCAGTCAATCAGGGATGTATAGCAATCAGCCCCAGCATTTT.

The genes are TRBV5-1 and TRBJ2-7; the D gene could be TRBD1 or TRBD2 (5 bases each). This CDR3 is built from 16 residues. Germline V lookup: CDR1 SGHRS, CDR2 YFSETQ. V was trimmed by 0 bases and J by 1 base, leaving 14 bases between them. The chain's CDR3 is CASSLETGTVSYEQYF. The DNA for the CDR3 is TGCGCCAGCAGCTTGGAAACCGGGACGGTATCCTACGAGCAGTACTTC.

This clonotype was counted at least ten times. J is TRBJ2-7 and V is TRBV27; TRBD1 is a possible D gene (5 bases). The germline V gene encodes CDR1 MNHEY and CDR2 SMNVEV (reference sequence). V dropped 5 bases and J dropped 2 bases, with 13 bases sitting between them. This CDR3 comprises 14 residues. As DNA, the CDR3 is TGTGCCAGCAGTGGTCAGGGATCTGCCTACGAGCAGTACTTC. Its translation: CASSGQGSAYEQYF.

The rearrangement uses TRBV2 and TRBJ2-7; D remains ambiguous. The germline V gene encodes CDR1 SNHLY and CDR2 FYNNEI. This CDR3 comprises 11 residues. Trimming stripped 5 bases from V and 6 bases from J, with 8 bases between. CDR3 residues: CASSTLCEQYF. Here the CDR3 DNA reads TGTGCCAGCAGTACCCTCTGCGAGCAGTACTTC.

The count of this clonotype is one. The chain employs TRBV12-3 or TRBV12-4 and TRBJ2-7; D might be TRBD1 or TRBD2, each matching 5 bases. This CDR3 region has 15 residues. Deletions cut 5 bases from V and 5 bases from J, with 19 bases between. CDR3 bases: TGTGCCAGCAGTCCTCGAGGGGAATCGGAGGACGAGCAGTACTTC. Residues: CASSPRGESEDEQYF.

A few counts support this clonotype. Without the conserved terminal phenylalanine or tryptophan, this CDR3 likely stems from a read error. The chain combines TRBV7-2 with TRBJ1-5; the D gene is possibly TRBD1 (5 bases). The CDR3 has 15 amino acids. Germline V CDR1 and CDR2: SGHTA, FQGNSA. The V and J ends lost 5 bases and 3 bases respectively, with 14 bases between them. The DNA for the CDR3 is TGTGCCAGCAGCCACGGGGGGAGCTTCAATCAGCCCCAGCATTCT. Translating gives CASSHGGSFNQPQHS.

This clonotype came up many times. This sequence joins TRBV29-1 and TRBJ1-1; D remains unclear. Germline V gene data show CDR1 as SQVTM and CDR2 as ANQGSEA. V shed 4 bases and J shed 0 bases, with 12 bases lying between them. The CDR3 spans 14 residues. CDR3 loop: CSVGGGRVNTEAFF. For the CDR3, the DNA is TGCAGCGTTGGGGGAGGGAGGGTGAACACTGAAGCTTTCTTT.

This clonotype was observed many times. The chain links TRBV12-3 or TRBV12-4 to TRBJ1-2, with D unresolved. This CDR3 contains 12 residues. V gave up 1 base and J gave up 7 bases, with 7 bases separating them. The CDR3 sequence: CASSLGQFGYTF. The CDR3 DNA reads as TGTGCCAGCAGTTTAGGACAATTTGGCTACACCTTC.

The rearrangement joins TRBV14 to TRBJ2-2; perhaps TRBD1 as D (6 bases). Germline CDR1 SGHDN, CDR2 FVKESK. This CDR3 is 15 amino acids long. V was cut by 4 bases and J by 7 bases, with 16 bases left in between. The CDR3 sequence: CASSPRVGGLGELFF. CDR3 bases: TGTGCCAGCAGCCCCCGGGTTGGGGGCCTCGGGGAGCTGTTTTTT.

The chain is built from TRBV18 and TRBJ1-1, with TRBD1 as a possible D gene (6 bases). The CDR3 loop spans 14 amino acids. Germline V CDR1 and CDR2: KGHSH, LQKENI. V lost 3 bases to trimming and J lost 1 base, with 9 bases between them. CDR3: CASSPEQGNTEAFF. CDR3 bases: TGTGCCAGCTCACCCGAACAGGGGAACACTGAAGCTTTCTTT.

The chain uses TRBV2 and TRBJ2-7; D remains unclear. V lost 8 bases to trimming and J lost 0 bases, with 5 bases between them. Germline assignment: CDR1 SNHLY and CDR2 FYNNEI. This CDR3 comprises 11 residues. The CDR3 sequence: CASGDSYEQYF. CDR3 nucleotide sequence: TGTGCCAGCGGGGACTCCTACGAGCAGTACTTC. Variable domain in full (rest from reference TRBV2 and TRBJ2-7): EPEVTQTPSHQVTQMGQEVILRCVPISNHLYFYWYRQILGQKVEFLVSFYNNEISEKSEIFDDQFSVERPDGSNFTLKIRSTKLEDSAMYFCASGDSYEQYFGPGTRLTVT.

There are a few counts of this clonotype. The V gene is TRBV5-1, the J gene TRBJ1-4; D uncertain. The CDR3 contains 16 residues. Looked up from germline, CDR1 is SGHRS and CDR2 is YFSETQ. The V end was cut by 0 bases, the J end by 4 bases, with 13 bases between. The CDR3 here is CASSLAVSTLNEKLFF. In DNA, the CDR3 is TGCGCCAGCAGCTTGGCCGTGTCGACCCTTAATGAAAAACTGTTTTTT.